The sequence of this TCR beta chain was determined in a study of early T cells in non-severe SARS-CoV-2 infection. Study-level information: Bulk RNA isolated from unsorted whole blood underwent sequencing; chains were not paired.

V was pared by 0 bases and J by 2 bases, with 0 bases of the junction left unmatched. Germline CDR1 is MNHNY and CDR2 is SVGAGI (reference sequence). The CDR3 runs 15 residues. TCRdb re-derived calls from the 5' RACE reads in MiXCR, one entry per CDR3 protein. The table includes about 39,000 distinct CDR3 sequences, less than 7% detected once. The sample holds many counts of this clonotype. The input for sequencing was whole blood, taken at baseline. J is TRBJ1-5 and V is TRBV6-6; 8 bases map to TRBD1. The clonotype originates from an adult who was a healthcare worker with PCR-confirmed SARS-CoV-2 infection or an uninfected control (not recorded which). The CDR3 loop is CASSYSGQGNQPQHF. CDR3 nucleotides: TGTGCCAGCAGTTACTCGGGACAGGGCAATCAGCCCCAGCATTTT.